A selection of T cell receptor beta chains follows, all from one sample in a study of cytomegalovirus exposure and HLA in healthy donors. TCRdb's table, derived via immunoSEQ multiplex PCR, lists solely in-frame clones and lacks some. The repertoire holds 130,000 to 150,000 clones, with more than 70% as singletons. Sample: PBMCs. All receptors come from a woman in her fifties or sixties in good health and CMV-seronegative. The CDR3 runs from the conserved cysteine through the conserved F or W.

>TRBV7-9|TRBJ2-1
CASSTQRNNEQFF
>TRBV4-2|TRBJ2-7
CASSQERGASYEQYF
>TRBV5-6|TRBJ2-3
CASSLGEGASTDTQYF
>TRBV2|TRBJ1-4
CASIPDRADEKLFF
>TRBV15|TRBJ2-5
CATSFPGDSRTQYF
>TRBV21-1|TRBJ2-7
CASSKRGGPNYEQYF
>TRBV6-6|TRBJ1-4
CASSAPPQGLEKLFF
>TRBV2|TRBJ1-3
CASSRGVGGNTIYF
>TRBV28|TRBJ2-5
CASSSAGDGEETQYF
>TRBV7-9|TRBJ2-7
CASGQPGLGAYEQYF
>TRBV6-1|TRBJ1-4
CASSGLATNEKLFF
>TRBV5-1|TRBJ2-5
CASSPPKTGGETQYF
>TRBV11-2|TRBJ2-2
CASSLLAGYTGELFF
>TRBV5-4|TRBJ2-1
CASSLTSGSYNEQFF
>TRBV10-2|TRBJ2-1
CASNTPGGSYNEQFF
>TRBV5-4|TRBJ1-1
CASSLDGGNTEAFF
>TRBV5-1|TRBJ2-7
CASSLFNFWENEQYF
>TRBV5-1|TRBJ2-7
CASSLGQYEQYF
>TRBV7-9|TRBJ2-4
CASSLSALENIQYF
>TRBV19|TRBJ1-5
CASSIRVGNQPQHF
>TRBV6-5|TRBJ1-1
CASSYSQVVGLEAFF
>TRBV7-9|TRBJ2-5
CASSLGALETQYF
>TRBV10-3|TRBJ2-5
CAISDRLDGTQYF
>TRBV7-8|TRBJ2-7
CASSLRPGAHSYEQYF
>TRBV7-9|TRBJ2-7
CASSLGDRGLYEQYF
>TRBV7-2|TRBJ1-1
CASSFGRANTEAFF
>TRBV6-1|TRBJ1-2
CASRISGTGSHGYTF
>TRBV6-5|TRBJ2-7
CASSEDRELYEQYF
>TRBV6-6|TRBJ2-5
CASSYMLAGDQETQYF
>TRBV2|TRBJ2-1
CASSEQGVGEQFF
>TRBV19|TRBJ1-4
CASSMTPGGEKLFF
>TRBV15|TRBJ2-7
CATSPSNRAYEQYF
>TRBV6-5|TRBJ1-2
CASSSQATGNYGYTF
>TRBV7-3|TRBJ2-3
CASSLMGGGDTQYF
>TRBV6-6|TRBJ2-7
CASSYGSGREQYF
>TRBV19|TRBJ1-5
CASSRRQGSRNQPQHF
>TRBV6-1|TRBJ1-5
CASRRTGGQPQHF
>TRBV18|TRBJ2-3
CASSPRQVSTSRHTDTQYF
>TRBV6-4|TRBJ2-1
CASSEVSRVGEQFF
>TRBV5-4|TRBJ2-3
CASSLFSGTDTQYF
>TRBV5-4|TRBJ1-2
CASRKWGQEGVWYGYTF
>TRBV5-1|TRBJ1-2
CASSLAETGLDGYTF
>TRBV28|TRBJ1-5
CASSGIGGGQPQHF
>TRBV18|TRBJ1-5
CASSPRQVLNQPQHF
>TRBV19|TRBJ1-2
CASSMITGGTYGYTF
>TRBV7-8|TRBJ1-6
CASSSRTVSPLHF
>TRBV5-5|TRBJ2-5
CASSLGGGVEETQYF
>TRBV6-5|TRBJ1-4
CASSYSSYPGDEKLFF
>TRBV5-1|TRBJ1-4
CASSLGGANEKLFF
>TRBV7-9|TRBJ1-6
CASSRQGAYNSPLHF
>TRBV5-4|TRBJ2-5
CASSASGTSGVAETQYF
>TRBV11-3|TRBJ2-3
CASSSSSDLKTDTQYF
>TRBV6-5|TRBJ2-2
CASSSAGALNTGELFF
>TRBV15|TRBJ2-5
CATGRGYQETQYF
>TRBV2|TRBJ1-1
CASSYRGTEAFF